This T cell receptor (beta chain) was captured by sequencing in a study of cytomegalovirus exposure and HLA in healthy donors (TCRdb year 2017). Concerning the study at large: An earlier analysis of several hundred of the donors reported around 280 Gb of sequence data and 117 million unique TCR beta sequences obtained from roughly 180 million T cells. About 280 gigabases of sequencing data and roughly 80 million unique TCR sequences made up an early release that covered around 640 HLA-typed donors. The genetic ancestry cluster associated with self-reported Caucasian donors included 81% of the approximately 430 genotyped donors. The study aimed to test whether cataloging public T cell receptors could reveal signatures of past pathogen exposure. Using immunosequencing, the study profiled T cell repertoires from 666 subjects and related those repertoires to cytomegalovirus serostatus. In addition to the first cohort of 666 subjects, a separate validation cohort of over 90 different subjects was used. To predict cytomegalovirus infection status, the study combined high-throughput TCR immunosequencing, statistical association of individual TCRs with disease status, and machine learning. To study patterns of TCR occurrence, a later analysis re-analyzed previously published TCR beta repertoires from more than 550 donors and added high-resolution HLA genotyping. The later analysis used no new phenotypic data to find candidate immune exposures, relying instead on TCR beta sequences and their occurrence across donors. An earlier analysis of several hundred of the donors applied high-throughput TCR beta sequencing to assess whether each TCR beta V gene segment acted as functional or pseudogenic. Donor age, sex, ethnicity and CMV serostatus were compiled alongside the repertoire data. A later genetic analysis used genome-wide SNP genotypes for about 60% of the 666 donors, treating that subset as a discovery cohort. Every discovery cohort repertoire had been produced on one sequencing platform. Both class I and class II loci were covered by HLA typing, at four-digit resolution. Typing coverage varied by locus: 629-630 donors for A, B, C, DRB1 and DQB1; roughly 500 for DQA1; some 610 for DPA1; roughly 450 for DPB1. Five DR-DQ haplotypes were handled as single units for association and clustering, since linkage in the cohort was strong. Among 300 to 500 genotyped donors of the cohort, an average of around 220,000 unique TCR beta nucleotide sequences was sequenced per donor, of which 15% to 20% were non-productive.

Library preparation employed the immunoSEQ multiplex PCR assay. For the multiplex PCR, a mixture combining 60 forward primers for TCR Vbeta segments and 13 reverse primers for TCR Jbeta segments was used. A multiplex PCR assay on genomic DNA amplified the CDR3 region of rearranged TCR beta genes. The Illumina HiSeq System was used to sequence the amplified TCR beta libraries as 87-base-pair reads. The authors processed their data as follows. A later analysis tallied around 82 million unique TCR beta chains across the 610 or so repertoires, and some 12 million of those chains were shared by two or more donors. A nearest-neighbor algorithm error-corrected the raw reads and collapsed the reads into unique sequences, merging closely related sequences to remove PCR and sequencing errors. Alignment of CDR3 sequences to IMGT reference sequences was used to assign V, D and J gene segments. For a sequence to be retained, a match of at least six nucleotides was required to both a V gene segment and a J gene segment. A rearrangement counted as productive if the CDR3 had no stop codons and remained in frame with V and J, and every other rearrangement counted as non-productive. Following IMGT convention, CDR3 was defined as the stretch from the second conserved V-encoded cysteine to the conserved J-encoded phenylalanine. In an earlier analysis of more than 550 of the donors, sequences lacking an unambiguous match to a single V gene segment were excluded. In an earlier analysis of 587 of the donors, V segments were called functional above 56.7% productive rearrangements and were called segregating when the between-donor standard deviation exceeded 5%. A statistical classification framework was built for diagnosing cytomegalovirus status from the catalog of TCR beta chain sequences. A later analysis assigned V and J genes by comparing TCR nucleotide sequences with IMGT/GENE-DB human TR gene sequences. A later analysis assigned CDR3 sequences and most-parsimonious VDJ recombination scenarios with the TCRdist pipeline. In a later analysis, each TCR beta chain was defined by its CDR3 amino acid sequence together with its V-gene family, and reads without a unique V-gene family were excluded. A later analysis removed 592 highly shared, low-generation-probability nucleotide sequences to deal with suspected cross-contamination and a sequencing artifact. In a later analysis, a clonal expansion index was calculated for each public chain from normalized within-repertoire ranks of inferred template counts. Generation probabilities in a later analysis came from a VDJ recombination model fitted to out-of-frame rearrangements, and those results were checked against IGoR. A later analysis scored TCR-TCR, TCR-HLA and TCR-CMV co-occurrence with hypergeometric tests, applying a repertoire-size bias correction to TCR pairs. False discovery rates were estimated in a later analysis by permuting HLA or CMV assignments 20 times. In a later analysis, co-occurring TCRs were grouped using DBSCAN, with TCRdist sequence similarity added in when clustering inside HLA-allele-positive subsets. Repertoires with fewer than 30,000 or more than 120,000 public chains were left out of co-occurrence clustering, as were about 5 repertoires with anomalous nucleotide sharing. Held by TCRdb, this immuneACCESS table contains in-frame sequences only and omits some clones. Under half of the omission traces to an unresolved V gene where checked; the cause of the rest is unknown. That table supplies the V and J calls and clone size; D and trimming were determined from the DNA. The sample table lists tens of thousands of clones, over 70% of them with a count of one. The ten largest clones capture 5.5% to 7% of the sample.

In total, more than 500 healthy bone marrow donors made up the cohort. Cohort members were all nominally healthy when sampled, although unrecorded immune exposures were likely present. The donor tested CMV seropositive and was one of the 289 seropositive cohort members. Every donor gave a peripheral blood sample, and the peripheral blood mononuclear cells from that sample were used for TCR beta sequencing. The Qiagen DNeasy Blood Extraction Kit was used to extract genomic DNA from the blood cell samples. Of note for this clone: It has no known antigen specificity. No base-level quality is on record; no much larger clone is a single base apart.

General study outcomes and caveats: The cohort was sequenced for TCR beta chains only, and without alpha or paired-chain data the features that could be detected were limited. Correlated functional status among segregating V segments might reflect linkage disequilibrium, but an unknown experimental factor could not be ruled out. Specific HLA alleles were associated with 18,000 or so TCR beta sequences at a false discovery rate of 0.05 in a later analysis. When HLA alleles, especially DR and DQ, strongly co-occurred, TCR associations were difficult to assign to individual alleles. A cluster of highly shared sequence variants was judged likely to represent a technical artifact of the sequencing pipeline. HLA typing was unavailable for some donors at each locus, so association tests used only the typed subset. In a later genetic analysis, fewer N-insertions in productive TCRs were reported among donors in an Asian-associated ancestry cluster than the approximately 710-donor mean. In a later analysis, several top co-occurrence clusters were reported to appear linked to parvovirus B19, influenza, CMV and Epstein-Barr virus. The presence/absence analyses assumed that sequencing depth was roughly uniform across donors, and that assumption may not be true. A later genetic analysis associated a missense DCLRE1C variant with V-gene and J-gene trimming of TCR beta chains, and an independent cohort replicated the association. A later analysis found that most CMV-associated TCR beta chains appeared HLA-restricted, with HLA associations seemingly driven largely by CMV exposure. Compared with equally common non-associated chains, HLA-associated TCR beta chains in a later analysis were more clonally expanded and had lower generation probabilities. According to a later analysis, TCR association rates differed among HLA loci, with DRB1 alleles showing the most associated TCRs and HLA-C alleles showing the fewest. While some public TCRs were present in many individuals, most TCR sequences turned up only very rarely across donors. Around 16 rarely observed V segments, including chromosome 9 orphons, were excluded from the earlier analysis of just under 600 of the donors because counts were too low. CMV serostatus was the only immune exposure information available for the cohort. According to the authors, the approach could potentially be generalized to other disease states and immunological phenotypes. A further reported finding was that TCR beta sequences accurately predicted the HLA-A and HLA-B alleles for most subjects in the first cohort. A few of the identified cytomegalovirus-associated TCR beta chains were confirmed in vitro to be specific for cytomegalovirus antigens. In an earlier analysis of 450 to 750 of the donors, most TCR beta V segments appeared in productive rearrangements about 90% or about 30% of the time, broadly matching IMGT annotations. Cytomegalovirus status was reported to be diagnosed by the classifier with high specificity and sensitivity in both the original and validation cohorts. The study gave a list of about 150 TCR beta chains associated with cytomegalovirus.

The material sequenced was PBMCs. The receptor was derived from a man aged 18 to 30 in good health and CMV-seropositive.

The CDR3 sequence is CSVGGSSWNTEAFF. The nucleotide sequence reads as follows: TGCAGCGTTGGCGGGAGCTCCTGGAACACTGAAGCTTTCTTT. The chain was built from TRBV29-1 and TRBJ1-1, with the D segment identity uncertain. Reading the germline V gene gives CDR1 SQVTM and CDR2 ANQGSEA. From the cysteine through the phenylalanine, the CDR3 covers 14 amino acids. Only CDR3 DNA remains: 42 bases, in frame from the first base. V is reduced by 4 bases and J by 1 base, leaving a spacing of 13 bases between them.